This record concerns one T cell receptor beta chain sequence. This sample is drawn from a study of blood T cell repertoires in COVID-19. The wider study: COVID-19 samples, acute and convalescent, were from the United States, Italy and Spain.

CDR3 length equals 13 residues. CDR1 is MNHEY and CDR2 is SVGEGT in the germline V gene. V dropped 0 bases and J dropped 14; count of bases not matched to a gene: 5. Here immunoSEQ multiplex PCR was the method, and the copy in TCRdb shows in-frame clones only, minus some. In the table there are nearly 65,000 clones, roughly 80% of which are singletons. The gene calls are TRBV6-2 or TRBV6-3 and TRBJ2-3; 10 positions match TRBD2. The sample taken for sequencing was peripheral blood. The receptor was derived from a human donor in a cohort sampled during active COVID-19. The CDR3 DNA is TGTGCCAGCAGTTACTCCGAGCGGGGGGGCCTGTATTTT. It codes for CASSYSERGGLYF.